This entry concerns a single TCR beta chain. Its antigen is currently not known. No much larger clonotype is one base removed from it; base qualities were not supplied. Only healthy Caucasian donors were included. Three pairs of female monozygotic twins, all aged about 18 to 29 years, were included in the twin cohort. Positive isolation kits from Invitrogen were used to isolate the CD4+ and CD8+ T cell populations. The record originates from a study of identical twins (dated by TCRdb to 2016 to 2017). General notes on the study: To test whether fetal clonotypes persist, the study used deep sequencing on TCR alpha and beta repertoires from monozygotic twins, unrelated adults of various ages, and cord blood. To rule out contamination, replicate twin experiments were performed at different times with different library preparation protocols. The paper as a whole reports these results and caveats: Recombination models systematically underestimated out-of-frame TCR alpha sharing in monozygotic twins but agreed with sharing between unrelated individuals. In beta out-of-frame sequences, excess twin sharing was weaker, because having fewer shared sequences lowered the signal-to-noise ratio. Compared with coincidental sharing between unrelated individuals, out-of-frame TCR alpha sequences shared between twins had an excess of sequences with low generation probability. Because the same donors could not be followed over many years, the conclusions depended on cross-sectional statistical analysis. Abundant cord blood beta clonotypes carried fewer insertions; young adult naive repertoires showed a weaker similar trend, while memory repertoires showed none. Zero-insertion analyses could be partly confounded by invariant T cells such as MAIT and iNKT, though diverse VJ usage argued against such confounding for most clonotypes.

The germline V gene (reference sequence) yields DFQATT for CDR1 and SNEGSKA for CDR2. V was cut back by 2 bases and J by 2 bases, leaving a gap of 12 bases between them. Counted from cysteine to phenylalanine, this CDR3 has 14 amino acids. This entry keeps only the CDR3 DNA: 42 bases, framed from base 1. Receptor libraries were prepared by 5' RACE. Instrument used: Illumina HiSeq 2000. Template switching introduced a universal primer binding site; the final cDNA contained a unique molecular identifier, enabling accurate counting of TCR cDNA molecules. Specific primers in the conserved constant-segment region were used to synthesize first-strand cDNA for TCR alpha and beta chains. To control for contamination, every cDNA library carried two barcodes: a SMART-Mk sample barcode plus Illumina barcodes. TruSeq adapter sequences and Illumina sample barcodes were added in two successive PCR steps. The Illumina HiSeq platform was used with custom primers to sequence TCR alpha and beta cDNA libraries. Per the source publication's procedure: MiGEC was used to process raw reads and extract unique molecular identifiers, and MiXCR was used to find CDR3 positions. For each individual, recombination models were inferred using an EM algorithm with the repgenHMM and IGoR tools. The tcR package in R was used for shared clonotype analysis, with sharing normalized by the product of cloneset sizes. Out-of-frame nonproductive sequences were analyzed to study raw recombination free of thymic and clonal selection effects. TCRdb passed the public sequencing reads through fastp at Q25 and MiXCR, retaining productive beta sequences. Identical CDR3 proteins give one entry, which carries the most common genes and DNA. None of the V and J calls come from the authors' own analysis; TCRdb made them. The sample table shows fewer than 250,000 distinct CDR3 sequences, and approximately 7.9% are seen once. The ten largest clones represent around 5% of the sample.

These data were also filed under a second study, of yellow fever vaccine responses in identical twins. The second paper states: The T cell response to vaccination in identical twins was reported by the authors to appear partly convergent and partly personalized. In identical twins, the study followed T cell clones that responded to the vaccine with precision.

The chain links TRBV20-1 with TRBJ1-2; the D gene assignment is ambiguous. The source material was CD8+ T cells sorted from blood. The receptor was derived from a woman aged 18-29 years in good health. The DNA reads as follows: TGCAGTGCTAGAAGCTGGGAAAACAACTATGGCTACACCTTC. This yields the protein CSARSWENNYGYTF.